Shown below are 2 T cell receptor beta chains from a single sample sequenced in a study of T cell changes during pregnancy in multiple sclerosis. The data were produced by immunoSEQ multiplex PCR, yet TCRdb's version contains in-frame clones alone and is incomplete. The data hold tens of thousands of clones, with 85% to 95% observed a single time. The source material was peripheral blood, sampled in the third trimester of pregnancy. These receptors originate from a female donor with multiple sclerosis, enrolled in a pregnancy study.

The gene calls are TRBV20-1 and TRBJ2-7, with D perhaps matching TRBD1 (5 bases). Germline V gene data show CDR1 as DFQATT and CDR2 as SNEGSKA (reference sequence). The CDR3 length is 10 residues. Trimming left V 0 bases short and J 9 bases short, with 6 bases between. CDR3 in DNA: TGCAGTGCTAGAGATGGGGCGCAGTACTTC. Translated: CSARDGAQYF.

The CDR3 sequence is CASSLRRAGTEAFF. The CDR3 region has the DNA TGTGCCAGCAGCCTAAGGAGGGCTGGCACTGAAGCTTTCTTT. This chain links TRBV27 with TRBJ1-1; D remains unclear. The CDR3 runs 14 residues. Germline CDR1 and CDR2: MNHEY and SMNVEV (reference sequence). V was clipped by 6 bases and J by 4 bases, with 15 bases between them.